What follows describes a single T cell receptor (beta chain). No antigen is known for it. The data stem from a study of Ad26.COV2.S vaccination and SARS-CoV-2 variants. Whole-study results and caveats: Placebo recipients and vaccine recipients were similar in non-spike TCR breadth.

Trimming removed 2 bases from V and 0 bases from J, with 12 bases in between. CDR3 length equals 16 residues. Germline CDR1 reads LNHNV; CDR2 reads YYDKDF (reference sequence). Only in-frame clones appear in the TCRdb table, and some are missing; sequencing was by immunoSEQ multiplex PCR. Of roughly 420,000 clones listed, roughly 89% are singletons. This sample's treatment: 19 received Ad26.COV2.S at low or high dose, single or two shots; several received placebo; per-sample allocation not given. Specimen acquisition occurred on day 63 following the initial vaccine or placebo injection. The sequence was obtained from a person between 18 and 59 years old who received the Ad26.COV2.S COVID-19 vaccine or a placebo. Sequenced material: peripheral blood, taken in a trial of Ad26.COV2.S vaccine versus placebo. This rearrangement joins TRBV15 to TRBJ2-3; D assignment may be TRBD1 or TRBD2 (6 bases each). The CDR3 region has the DNA TGTGCCACCAGCAGACGGACGGGGGCTAGCACAGATACGCAGTATTTT. This codes for CATSRRTGASTDTQYF.